A selection of T cell receptor beta chains follows, all from one sample in a study of blood T cell repertoires in COVID-19. The data were produced by immunoSEQ multiplex PCR, yet TCRdb's version contains in-frame clones alone and is incomplete. The sample gives approximately 100,000 clones, around nine tenths of which show up once; about a fifth is in the top ten. The sequencing input was peripheral blood. These receptors all come from a human donor with acute or convalescent COVID-19. The donor label of this sample is uncertain. Both conserved end residues are part of each CDR3. The D gene is left open where the match is weak. Clone size is stated in some rows and not others, as once, few, many or a class when expanded.

.	TRBV5-1	.	TRBJ1-1	CASSLWAGEAFF	TGCGCCAGCAGCTTATGGGCAGGGGAAGCTTTCTTT
.	TRBV11-3	.	TRBJ2-3	CASRDRTDPDTQYF	TGTGCCAGCAGGGACCGGACAGATCCAGATACGCAGTATTTT
.	TRBV7-2	TRBD1	TRBJ2-6	CASSPGTGPASGANVLTF	TGTGCCAGCAGCCCCGGGACAGGACCCGCCTCTGGGGCCAACGTCCTGACTTTC
.	TRBV29-1	.	TRBJ2-5	CSVVPDGGRETQYF	TGCAGCGTTGTGCCTGACGGGGGACGCGAGACCCAGTACTTC
few	TRBV6-6	TRBD1	TRBJ2-2	CASRQHGTANTGELFF	TGTGCCAGCAGGCAACACGGGACAGCGAACACCGGGGAGCTGTTTTTT
.	TRBV10-3	TRBD1	TRBJ1-2	CAISTPDRELNGYTF	TGTGCCATCAGTACCCCCGACAGGGAATTGAATGGCTACACCTTC
.	TRBV4-2	.	TRBJ1-2	CASSQVGGDYGYTF	TGTGCCAGCAGCCAAGTCGGAGGGGACTATGGCTACACCTTC
.	TRBV6-6	.	TRBJ2-1	CASKGGAGNEQFF	TGTGCCAGTAAAGGGGGGGCTGGCAATGAGCAGTTCTTC
.	TRBV6-1	.	TRBJ1-6	CASSDQKGISPLHF	TGTGCCAGCAGTGATCAAAAGGGGATTTCACCCCTCCACTTT
.	TRBV3-1/TRBV3-2	TRBD1	TRBJ2-1	CASRQGARYNEQFF	TGTGCCAGCAGACAGGGGGCGCGTTACAATGAGCAGTTCTTC
.	TRBV19	.	TRBJ2-2	CASSPGWETGELFF	TGTGCCAGTAGCCCCGGCTGGGAGACCGGGGAGCTGTTTTTT
.	TRBV7-2	.	TRBJ1-1	CASSLGQGNTEAFF	TGTGCCAGCAGCTTAGGGCAGGGGAACACTGAAGCTTTCTTT
.	TRBV6-4	TRBD2	TRBJ2-3	CASSPPGSGRGTDTQYF	TGTGCCAGCAGCCCCCCAGGTAGCGGGAGGGGCACAGATACGCAGTATTTT